The rows below give T cell receptor beta chains drawn from one sample of a study of blood T cell repertoires in COVID-19. Using immunoSEQ multiplex PCR, the repertoire was profiled, and TCRdb retains in-frame clones only, with some absent. Of 140,000 to 150,000 clones listed, 70% to 90% are singletons. The sequenced sample consisted of PBMCs or T cells enriched from blood (not recorded which). These receptors originate from a woman aged 40 to 50 who had recovered from COVID-19. CDR3s include the opening cysteine and the closing phenylalanine or tryptophan. Fields, in order: V gene, D gene, clone size, J gene, CDR3 DNA, CDR3 protein. A D gene is named only where the DNA matches it firmly. Clone size is not always given. Where it is, it says once, few, many or a class for expanded clones.

TRBV21-1	-	once	TRBJ1-5	TGTGCCAGCAGCCGTATGGGTCCGGGACAGGGGCCTAATCAGCCCCAGCATTTT	CASSRMGPGQGPNQPQHF
TRBV14	-	-	TRBJ1-2	TGTGCCAGCAGCCAAGATCGGGGTTTCTATGGCTACACCTTC	CASSQDRGFYGYTF
TRBV25-1	-	-	TRBJ1-6	TGTGCCAGCAGTCACTCCTATAATTCACCCCTCCACTTT	CASSHSYNSPLHF
TRBV4-1	-	-	TRBJ1-1	TGCGCCAGCAGCCGAGGACTAGATAGTAGGGGAGTGGGCACTGAAGCTTTCTTT	CASSRGLDSRGVGTEAFF
TRBV11-2	-	-	TRBJ2-7	TGTGCCAGCAGCCGAGATATGAGGACCTACGAGCAGTACTTC	CASSRDMRTYEQYF
TRBV29-1	TRBD1	-	TRBJ1-2	TGCAGCGTTCTGGGACAGGGGTATGGTGGCTACACCTTC	CSVLGQGYGGYTF
TRBV29-1	-	-	TRBJ1-5	TGCAGCGTTGAAACGGCAGGGGCTCAGCCCCAGCATTTT	CSVETAGAQPQHF
TRBV7-9	-	-	TRBJ1-1	TGTGCCAGCAGCTTATTAAGGGGCGATTTGAACACTGAAGCTTTCTTT	CASSLLRGDLNTEAFF
TRBV5-1	TRBD1	-	TRBJ1-4	TGCGCCAGCACACCAGGGGGGAGTAGGGATGAAAAACTGTTTTTT	CASTPGGSRDEKLFF
TRBV4-2	TRBD2	-	TRBJ2-2	TGTGCCAGCAGCCCTTTCACCGGGGGGGCCGCCGGGGAGCTGTTTTTT	CASSPFTGGAAGELFF
TRBV7-3	-	-	TRBJ2-1	TGTGCCAGCAGCTGCTATGACCGAGTACAGACCAACAATGAGCAGTTCTTC	CASSCYDRVQTNNEQFF
TRBV3-1/TRBV3-2	-	-	TRBJ2-1	TGTGCCAGCAGCCAAGACCTACAGGTCAATGAGCAGTTCTTC	CASSQDLQVNEQFF
TRBV6-5	-	-	TRBJ1-2	TGTGCCAGCAGTTACTCGCGGGCTTACTATGGCTACACCTTC	CASSYSRAYYGYTF
TRBV20-1	-	-	TRBJ2-7	TGCAGTGCTAGTCCCCAGGGTCCCGACGAGCAGTACTTC	CSASPQGPDEQYF
TRBV29-1	-	-	TRBJ1-1	TGCAGCGTTTTATTTGAGGGGGGGTACACTGAAGCTTTCTTT	CSVLFEGGYTEAFF
TRBV3-1/TRBV3-2	-	once	TRBJ2-3	TGTGCCAGCAGCCAACAGATTCCAGGGTTAGCCACAGATACGCAGTATTTT	CASSQQIPGLATDTQYF
TRBV4-2	TRBD2	-	TRBJ2-3	TGTGCCAGCAGCCAAGCTCCTAGCGGGGACACTTTGGATACGCAGTATTTT	CASSQAPSGDTLDTQYF
TRBV2	TRBD2	-	TRBJ2-2	TGTGCCAGCAGCGCTAGCGGGAGCCCCCTCACCGGGGAGCTGTTTTTT	CASSASGSPLTGELFF
TRBV29-1	TRBD2	-	TRBJ2-1	TGCAGCGCCTCTACCGGGACTAACGAGCAGTTCTTC	CSASTGTNEQFF
TRBV5-5	-	once	TRBJ1-1	TGTGCCAGCAGCTTGGTAGACAGAATGAACACTGAAGCTTTCTTT	CASSLVDRMNTEAFF
TRBV7-8	TRBD2	-	TRBJ2-5	TGTGCCAGCGGGAGCGGGAGGGTACAAGAGACCCAGTACTTC	CASGSGRVQETQYF
TRBV6-6	TRBD1	-	TRBJ1-1	TGTGCCAGCGGGGCAGGGGGTAGGACTGAAGCTTTCTTT	CASGAGGRTEAFF
TRBV30	-	few	TRBJ1-4	TGTGCCTGGAGGCGGGGGGGAAAACTGTTTTTT	CAWRRGGKLFF
TRBV4-1	-	few	TRBJ1-5	TGCGCCAGCAGCTCTGACACCGGCAATCAGCCCCAGCATTTT	CASSSDTGNQPQHF
TRBV6-1	TRBD2	-	TRBJ2-7	TGTGCCAGCAGTGACATGGGACTAGCGGGATGGTTTTACGAGCAGTACTTC	CASSDMGLAGWFYEQYF
TRBV27	TRBD1	-	TRBJ2-7	TGTGCCAGCAGTTTAATGGGACAGTCTACCTACGAGCAGTACTTC	CASSLMGQSTYEQYF
TRBV9	TRBD1	-	TRBJ2-7	TGTGCCAGCAGCGCTGGAGGGACAGGGGGCCTTTACGAGCAGTACTTC	CASSAGGTGGLYEQYF
TRBV20-1	TRBD2	-	TRBJ2-1	TGCAGTGCTAGTCAGGCGGGGGGCAAAGATGAGCAGTTCTTC	CSASQAGGKDEQFF
TRBV15	TRBD1	-	TRBJ2-7	TGTGCCACCAGCAGAGAGGGACAGGACTACGAGCAGTACTTC	CATSREGQDYEQYF
TRBV6-6	TRBD2	-	TRBJ2-7	TGTGCCAGCAGTCCTCTAGCGGGGGTCTCCTACGAGCAGTACTTC	CASSPLAGVSYEQYF
TRBV6-5	-	-	TRBJ2-1	TGTGCCAGCAGTTACTCGCGGGGATCCTACAATGAGCAGTTCTTC	CASSYSRGSYNEQFF
TRBV9	TRBD2	few	TRBJ2-2	TGTGCCAGCAGCGGGCCGGGACTAGCGACCGGGGAGCTGTTTTTT	CASSGPGLATGELFF
TRBV12-3/TRBV12-4	-	-	TRBJ1-2	TGTGCCAGCAGTAGTTTGGCCTATGGCTACACCTTC	CASSSLAYGYTF
TRBV9	-	-	TRBJ1-1	TGTGCCAGCAGCCCTTTTGGAGGGAACACTGAAGCTTTCTTT	CASSPFGGNTEAFF
TRBV19	-	-	TRBJ2-1	TGTGCCAGTAGTCCCCGTACGGGGGGCCTCAGCTCCTACAATGAGCAGTTCTTC	CASSPRTGGLSSYNEQFF
TRBV30	-	once	TRBJ2-3	TGTGCCTGGAGGCTTTTAGGCGGGAACACAGATACGCAGTATTTT	CAWRLLGGNTDTQYF
TRBV2	-	-	TRBJ1-5	TGTGCCAGCAGTGAGAACAGGGATCATCAGCCCCAGCATTTT	CASSENRDHQPQHF
TRBV30	-	-	TRBJ1-3	TGTGCCTGGAGAACGGGGAAGGGAAAGGCTGGAAACACCATATATTTT	CAWRTGKGKAGNTIYF
TRBV5-8	-	-	TRBJ1-1	TGTGCCAGCAGCTTGGGGCAGGCCCCGTCTCCCTACACTGAAGCTTTCTTT	CASSLGQAPSPYTEAFF
TRBV3-1/TRBV3-2	-	-	TRBJ2-1	TGTGCCAGCAGCCAAGCCCAGGGTAGGGATGAGCAGTTCTTC	CASSQAQGRDEQFF
TRBV6-5	-	-	TRBJ1-1	TGTGCCAGCAGTTACTACCCTGCGCGAACTGAAGCTTTCTTT	CASSYYPARTEAFF
TRBV27	-	-	TRBJ2-5	TGTGCCAGCAGTTTGGGTGGCGGGCCCCACTACTTC	CASSLGGGPHYF
TRBV19	TRBD2	-	TRBJ2-7	TGTGCCAGTAGTTCCCTCGCGGGAGACGAGCAGTACTTC	CASSSLAGDEQYF
TRBV2	-	-	TRBJ1-3	TGTGCCAGCAGCGAGCAACGGGGGTCAGGAAACACCATATATTTT	CASSEQRGSGNTIYF
TRBV2	-	-	TRBJ1-4	TGTGCCAGCAGCTTCTCACAGGGCACTAATGAAAAACTGTTTTTT	CASSFSQGTNEKLFF
TRBV5-4	-	-	TRBJ2-3	TGTGCCAGCAGCTTTGGCGGATATAGCACAGATACGCAGTATTTT	CASSFGGYSTDTQYF
TRBV15	-	-	TRBJ1-1	TGTGCCACCAGCAGAGGCGGGTACAAGAACACTGAAGCTTTCTTT	CATSRGGYKNTEAFF
TRBV9	-	few	TRBJ1-1	TGTGCCAGCAGCGTAGTATCAGAGAACACTGAAGCTTTCTTT	CASSVVSENTEAFF
TRBV19	-	-	TRBJ1-1	TGTGCCAGTGCCGTAGGGGACACTGAAGCTTTCTTT	CASAVGDTEAFF
TRBV18	TRBD1	-	TRBJ1-2	TGTGCCAGCTCACCTACCGACAGGGGCGGTGGCTACACCTTC	CASSPTDRGGGYTF
TRBV5-8	TRBD1	-	TRBJ1-1	TGTGCCAGCGGTCAGGGGGCGGCTGAAGCTTTCTTT	CASGQGAAEAFF